The T cell receptor (beta chain) under discussion was sequenced for a study of control samples from healthy donors and cancer patients. CDR3 length: 15 residues. Unmatched junction bases numbered 6, after V lost 4 bases and J lost 5 bases. From germline, CDR1 is SQVTM and CDR2 ANQGSEA. The protocol was immunoSEQ multiplex PCR, while the TCRdb copy is restricted to in-frame clones and leaves out a portion. The sample consists of approximately 80,000 clones, 91% of them appearing once. This clonotype was obtained from a man aged 25 to 40 in good health. The V and J genes are TRBV29-1 and TRBJ2-5; 14 nucleotides match TRBD2. The specimen was blood. The CDR3 reads CSVGGTSGRGETQYF. The CDR3 bases are TGCAGCGTTGGAGGGACTAGCGGGAGAGGGGAGACCCAGTACTTC.